This passage covers 8 T cell receptor beta chains from one sample sequenced in a study of CXCR3-negative and CXCR3-positive naive CD8 T cells (dated by TCRdb to between 2018 and 2021). Sequencing took place on a NextSeq 550. The Human TCR Profiling Kit (MiLaboratory) was used to make UMI-labeled 5' RACE TRB cDNA libraries. Each entry corresponds to one CDR3 protein sequence from reads that TCRdb reprocessed, and DNA is not given. This sample's table carries tens of thousands of distinct CDR3 sequences. Jointly, the top ten make up approximately 8% of the sample. The specimen was memory CD8+ T cells from blood. Sample cell subset or site, as interpreted from the label and publication: conventional CD8+ memory T cells (TMEM), sorted as controls. Every receptor here comes from a human donor in good health. Some clones in this sample may be carry-over from other donors' samples.

The chain uses TRBV29-1 and TRBJ2-4. Looked up from germline, CDR1 is SQVTM and CDR2 is ANQGSEA. The CDR3 is made up of 14 amino acids. This CDR3 reads CSVEPIVGINIQYF.

The chain carries TRBV19 and TRBJ1-1; TCRdb picks TRBD1, but there is no DNA to check that call. CDR1 LNHDA and CDR2 SQIVND come from the germline V gene (reference sequence). This CDR3 is built from 13 residues. The CDR3 protein is CASRDGTNTEAFF.

The chain employs TRBV6-2 or TRBV6-3 and TRBJ1-1. CDR1 and CDR2 (germline): MNHEY, SVGEGT. This CDR3 region has 19 residues. The CDR3 here is CASSSGTAALLFMNTEAFF.

This chain joins TRBV29-1 and TRBJ2-7. From germline, CDR1 is SQVTM and CDR2 ANQGSEA. The CDR3 contains 13 residues. The CDR3 spells CSVVVDNYYEQYF.

The rearrangement links TRBV29-1 to TRBJ2-3; the TRBD1 assignment by TCRdb is unverifiable without DNA. The CDR3 covers 15 residues. Germline V gene data show CDR1 as SQVTM and CDR2 as ANQGSEA. Here the CDR3 reads CSVSRTGTGTDTQYF.

This chain links TRBV11-2 with TRBJ2-1; TCRdb lists TRBD2, though no DNA is available to test this call. The germline V gene has CDR1 SGHAT and CDR2 FQNNGV. This CDR3 contains 16 residues. CDR3 in amino acids: CASRPPGLKSYNEQFF.

The CDR3 loop reads CASIRGTEAFF. The V and J genes are TRBV7-9 and TRBJ1-1; TCRdb selects TRBD1, and the lack of DNA leaves this call unchecked. Germline V gives CDR1 SEHNR, CDR2 FQNEAQ (reference sequence). CDR3 length equals 11 residues. The variable domain in full, completed from reference TRBV7-9 and TRBJ1-1, reads DTGVSQNPRHKITKRGQNVTFRCDPISEHNRLYWYRQTLGQGPEFLTYFQNEAQLEKSRLLSDRFSAERPKGSFSTLEIQRTEQGDSAMYLCASIRGTEAFFGQGTRLTVV.

V usage is TRBV7-9 and J usage is TRBJ2-3; TCRdb's D gene call, TRBD2, goes unchecked for lack of DNA. Per the germline V gene, CDR1 is SEHNR and CDR2 is FQNEAQ (reference sequence). The CDR3 contains 12 residues. CDR3 amino acids: CASSLGGVAQYF.